The 18 T cell receptor beta chains below all came from one sample that was sequenced in a study of blood T cell repertoires in COVID-19. Assay: immunoSEQ multiplex PCR; the TCRdb copy retains only in-frame clones and omits some. The table records roughly 300,000 clones, 65% to 85% of them present only once. The material sequenced was peripheral blood. The receptor source for this set is a human donor with COVID-19, enrolled during active disease. The donor label of this sample is uncertain.

This rearrangement joins TRBV19 to TRBJ2-5, with 7 bases identical to TRBD1. The germline V gene has CDR1 LNHDA and CDR2 SQIVND (reference sequence). The V and J ends lost 7 bases and 9 bases, in that order; junction bases with no gene match: 17. The CDR3 runs 15 residues. CDR3 protein: CASTPGGGQGVPQYF. CDR3 nucleotide sequence: TGTGCCAGTACCCCTGGTGGTGGGCAGGGGGTGCCCCAGTACTTC.

The CDR3 DNA reads TGTGCCAGCAGCCCGGGACAGGGAAACCGAGCAAACACTGAAGCTTTCTTT. Its translation: CASSPGQGNRANTEAFF. V usage is TRBV11-3 and J usage is TRBJ1-1; 9 nucleotides agree with TRBD1. Germline V gene data show CDR1 as SGHNT and CDR2 as YENEEA. The CDR3 loop spans 17 amino acids. V gave up 5 bases and J gave up 2 bases; unmatched junction bases: 12. The whole variable domain, filled in from reference TRBV11-3 and TRBJ1-1, reads EAGVVQSPRYKIIEKKQPVAFWCNPISGHNTLYWYLQNLGQGPELLIRYENEEAVDDSQLPKDRFSAERLKGVDSTLKIQPAELGDSAVYLCASSPGQGNRANTEAFFGQGTRLTVV.

This chain uses TRBV25-1 with TRBJ1-1; no reliable D call. The CDR3 runs 13 residues. Per germline, CDR1 MGHDK and CDR2 SYGVNS. Deletions cut 6 bases from V and 2 bases from J, with 10 bases between. In nucleotides, the CDR3 is TGTGCCAGCAGACAGACGGATAACACTGAAGCTTTCTTT. This translates into CASRQTDNTEAFF.

V gene TRBV11-2 combines with J gene TRBJ1-3; a possible D gene is TRBD1 (6 bases). The CDR3 loop spans 12 amino acids. Germline CDR1 is SGHAT and CDR2 is FQNNGV. Trimming took off 5 bases at V and 7 bases at J, with 9 bases between the two ends. The CDR3 DNA reads TGTGCCAGCAGCCCCCAGGGGAACACCATATATTTT. Encoded protein: CASSPQGNTIYF.

This sequence joins TRBV28 and TRBJ1-2; TRBD1 matches at 7 bases. This CDR3 is 13 amino acids long. V lost 3 bases, J lost 4 bases, and 2 bases stayed unmatched. Germline V lookup: CDR1 MDHEN, CDR2 SYDVKM. The CDR3 DNA is TGTGCCAGCAGTTTGGGACAGCCCTATGGCTACACCTTC. Translating it yields CASSLGQPYGYTF.

This clone is a singleton in its sample. The J gene is TRBJ1-3, the V gene TRBV6-5; D perhaps matches TRBD1 (6 bases). Trimming removed 7 bases from V and 6 bases from J, with 16 bases in between. The CDR3 is made up of 14 amino acids. Germline V lookup: CDR1 MNHEY, CDR2 SVGAGI. The CDR3 here is CASNPTGKANTIYF. For the CDR3, the DNA is TGTGCCAGCAATCCGACAGGAAAAGCAAACACCATATATTTT.

The chain employs TRBV20-1 and TRBJ2-1; 7 bases agree with TRBD2. Germline V gives CDR1 DFQATT, CDR2 SNEGSKA (reference sequence). CDR3 length: 11 amino acids. Trimming at V came to 6 bases and at J to 9 bases, leaving 5 bases not matched to a gene. CDR3 sequence (DNA): TGCAGTGCAGCCCCTAGCGGTGAGCAGTTCTTC. This gives the protein CSAAPSGEQFF.

This clone has only one observation. This chain joins TRBV28 and TRBJ2-7; 9 positions agree with TRBD1. The CDR3 totals 16 residues. V gave up 7 bases and J gave up 0 bases; unmatched junction bases: 10. Germline values: CDR1 MDHEN, CDR2 SYDVKM. The DNA for the CDR3 is TGTGCCAGCAATTCCCCGGGACAGGGTTTCTCCTACGAGCAGTACTTC. Translation gives CASNSPGQGFSYEQYF.

The chain uses TRBV27 and TRBJ2-5; the D is unclear. The germline CDR1 and CDR2 sequences are MNHEY and SMNVEV (reference sequence). The V gene lost 4 bases and the J gene lost 0 bases, with 18 bases spanning the gap. The CDR3 has 17 residues. CDR3 bases: TGTGCCAGCAGTTCCATCGACTCGCCCTCGTACCAAGAGACCCAGTACTTC. Protein sequence: CASSSIDSPSYQETQYF.

V is TRBV27 and J is TRBJ2-6; TRBD1 agrees at 7 bases. Germline-derived CDR1 and CDR2 are MNHEY and SMNVEV (reference sequence). The length of the CDR3 is 21 residues. V shed 5 bases, J shed 0 bases, and the junction held 19 bases outside the gene matches. The CDR3 DNA follows: TGTGCCAGCAGTCCCCGTGGGGGACCAGGGGGAGTTGTCTCTGGGGCCAACGTCCTGACTTTC. Residues: CASSPRGGPGGVVSGANVLTF.

The chain recombines TRBV18 with TRBJ2-5; D might be TRBD1 (5 bases). V was clipped by 3 bases and J by 5 bases, with 16 bases between them. CDR1 and CDR2 (germline): KGHSH, LQKENI. CDR3 length: 15 residues. CDR3 coding DNA: TGTGCCAGCTCACCTGTGGACATTTACGGGGAGACCCAGTACTTC. Translating it yields CASSPVDIYGETQYF.

This clone was seen a few times. The chain joins TRBV6-6 to TRBJ2-2; 8 positions agree with TRBD2. The V gene's germline CDR1 is MNHNY and CDR2 SVGAGI (reference sequence). The CDR3 runs to 15 residues. V gave up 6 bases and J gave up 3 bases; unmatched junction bases: 6. Here the CDR3 DNA reads TGTGCCAGCAGGATCGCGGGGGGAGACACCGGGGAGCTGTTTTTT. Its translation: CASRIAGGDTGELFF.

The chain carries TRBV6-6 and TRBJ2-2, with TRBD2 as a possible D gene (6 bases). Germline lookup yields CDR1 MNHNY and CDR2 SVGAGI (reference sequence). This CDR3 region has 21 residues. V gave up 7 bases and J gave up 2 bases, with 32 bases separating them. In DNA, the CDR3 is TGTGCCAGCACTCGAGCCTTTCAGACCGGGAGTCGGGGTTTCAACACCGGGGAGCTGTTTTTT. Its translation: CASTRAFQTGSRGFNTGELFF.

This clone appeared once. V usage is TRBV10-3 and J usage is TRBJ2-2, with TRBD2 identical over 7 bases. Losses at the gene ends were 10 bases for V and 2 bases for J; bases not matched to a gene: 10. This CDR3 is built from 15 residues. Germline V gene lookup returns CDR1 ENHRY and CDR2 SYGVKD. In DNA, the CDR3 is TGTGCCACCGAACCTAGCGGAAGCAACACCGGGGAGCTGTTTTTT. Amino acids: CATEPSGSNTGELFF.

The rearrangement joins TRBV7-8 to TRBJ2-5; TRBD2 matches at 9 bases. The V gene end was trimmed by 3 bases and the J gene end by 5 bases; junction bases not matched to a gene: 7. This CDR3 region has 15 residues. Germline V gene lookup returns CDR1 SGHVS and CDR2 FQNEAQ. The CDR3 nucleotides read TGTGCCAGCAGCTTGGGCGGGAGGGCCTGGGAGACCCAGTACTTC. It encodes CASSLGGRAWETQYF.

The J gene is TRBJ1-5, the V gene TRBV2; D not certain. This CDR3 spans 15 amino acids. Germline CDR1 SNHLY, CDR2 FYNNEI. V was shortened by 3 bases and J by 6 bases, with 15 bases between the two germline ends. Here the CDR3 DNA reads TGTGCCAGCAGTGAGGCCAGGCTGTTAACTCAGCCCCAGCATTTT. This sequence encodes CASSEARLLTQPQHF.

The gene calls are TRBV7-2 and TRBJ1-2, with TRBD1 as a possible D gene (6 bases). The V end lost 5 bases, the J end lost 4 bases, and 20 bases lay between the germline ends. The CDR3 runs 16 residues. Germline V gene data show CDR1 as SGHTA and CDR2 as FQGNSA. The CDR3 sequence is CASSRTDGGNRYGYTF. Written as DNA, the CDR3 is TGTGCCAGCAGCAGGACAGACGGGGGGAACCGCTATGGCTACACCTTC. The whole variable domain, remainder taken from reference TRBV7-2 and TRBJ1-2, is GAGVSQSPSNKVTEKGKDVELRCDPISGHTALYWYRQSLGQGLEFLIYFQGNSAPDKSGLPSDRFSAERTGGSVSTLTIQRTQQEDSAVYLCASSRTDGGNRYGYTFGSGTRLTVV.

The chain joins TRBV6-5 to TRBJ2-1; the D is unclear. CDR1 MNHEY and CDR2 SVGAGI come from the germline V gene. The CDR3 spans 14 residues. Trimming removed 0 bases from V and 4 bases from J, with 7 bases in between. CDR3 region: CASSYSALYNEQFF. DNA of the CDR3: TGTGCCAGCAGTTACTCGGCTCTTTACAATGAGCAGTTCTTC.